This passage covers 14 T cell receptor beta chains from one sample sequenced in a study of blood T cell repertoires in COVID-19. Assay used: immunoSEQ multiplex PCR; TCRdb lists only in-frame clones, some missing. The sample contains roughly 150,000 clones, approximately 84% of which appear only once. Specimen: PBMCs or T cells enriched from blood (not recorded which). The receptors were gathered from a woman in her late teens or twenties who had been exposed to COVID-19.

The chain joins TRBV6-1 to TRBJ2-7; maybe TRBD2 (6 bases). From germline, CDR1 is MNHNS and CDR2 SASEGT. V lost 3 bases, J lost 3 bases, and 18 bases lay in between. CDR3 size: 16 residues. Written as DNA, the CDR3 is TGTGCCAGCAGTGAGGGGTGGGGGAGGATGGACTACGAGCAGTACTTC. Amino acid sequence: CASSEGWGRMDYEQYF.

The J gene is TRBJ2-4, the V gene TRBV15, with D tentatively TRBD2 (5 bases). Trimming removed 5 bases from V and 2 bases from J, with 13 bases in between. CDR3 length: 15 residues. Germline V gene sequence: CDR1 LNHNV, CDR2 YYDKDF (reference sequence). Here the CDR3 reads CATSFGHGTKNIQYF. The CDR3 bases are TGTGCCACCAGCTTTGGCCACGGGACCAAAAACATTCAGTACTTC.

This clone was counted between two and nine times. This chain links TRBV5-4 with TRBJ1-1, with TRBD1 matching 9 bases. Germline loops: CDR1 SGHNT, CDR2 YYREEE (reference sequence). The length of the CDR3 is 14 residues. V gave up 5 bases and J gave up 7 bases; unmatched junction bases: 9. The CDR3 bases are TGTGCCAGCAGGCCTGGGGGACAGGGAATTGAAGCTTTCTTT. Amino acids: CASRPGGQGIEAFF.

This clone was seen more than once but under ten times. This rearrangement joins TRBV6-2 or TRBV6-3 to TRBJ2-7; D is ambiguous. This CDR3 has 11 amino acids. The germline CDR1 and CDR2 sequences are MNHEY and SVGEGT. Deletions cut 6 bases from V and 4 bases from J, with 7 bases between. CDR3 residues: CASSFRYEQYF. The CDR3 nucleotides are TGTGCCAGCAGCTTTAGATACGAGCAGTACTTC.

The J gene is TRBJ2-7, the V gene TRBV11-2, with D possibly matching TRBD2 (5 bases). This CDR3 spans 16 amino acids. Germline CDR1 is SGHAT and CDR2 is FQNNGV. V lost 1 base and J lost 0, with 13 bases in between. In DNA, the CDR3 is TGTGCCAGCAGCTTAGGTCCGGGAAAGAGCTCCTACGAGCAGTACTTC. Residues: CASSLGPGKSSYEQYF.

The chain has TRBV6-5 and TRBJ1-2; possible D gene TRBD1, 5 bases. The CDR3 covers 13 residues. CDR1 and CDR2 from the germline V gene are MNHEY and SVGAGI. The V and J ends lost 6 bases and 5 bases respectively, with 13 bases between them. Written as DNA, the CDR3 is TGTGCCAGCAGGACGGGCCAGGGATATGGCTACACCTTC. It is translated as CASRTGQGYGYTF.

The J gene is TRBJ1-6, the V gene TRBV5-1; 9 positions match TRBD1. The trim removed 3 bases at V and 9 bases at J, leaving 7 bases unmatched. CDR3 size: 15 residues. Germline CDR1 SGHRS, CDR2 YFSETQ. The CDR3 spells CASSSGWTGVSPLHF. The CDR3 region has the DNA TGCGCCAGCAGCTCCGGGTGGACAGGGGTTTCACCCCTCCACTTT.

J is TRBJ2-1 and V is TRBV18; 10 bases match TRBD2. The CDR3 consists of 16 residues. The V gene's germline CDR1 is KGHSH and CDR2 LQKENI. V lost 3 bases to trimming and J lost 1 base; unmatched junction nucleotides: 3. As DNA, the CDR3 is TGTGCCAGCTCACCCACTAGCGGGATTTCCTACAATGAGCAGTTCTTC. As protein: CASSPTSGISYNEQFF.

CDR3 protein: CASRWDRGQRETQYF. The CDR3 nucleotides are TGTGCCAGCAGGTGGGACAGGGGGCAACGGGAGACCCAGTACTTC. The chain combines TRBV6-5 with TRBJ2-5; TRBD1 matches 12 bases. This CDR3 comprises 15 residues. Germline CDR1 MNHEY, CDR2 SVGAGI. J lost 5 bases, V lost 6 bases, and 7 bases had no gene match.

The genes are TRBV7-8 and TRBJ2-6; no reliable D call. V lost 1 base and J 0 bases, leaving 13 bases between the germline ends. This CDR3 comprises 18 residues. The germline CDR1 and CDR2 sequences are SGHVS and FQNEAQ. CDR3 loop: CASSLEKKPSSGANVLTF. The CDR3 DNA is TGTGCCAGCAGCTTAGAGAAAAAACCCAGCTCTGGGGCCAACGTCCTGACTTTC. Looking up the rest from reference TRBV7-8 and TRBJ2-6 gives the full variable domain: GAGVSQSPRYKVAKRGQDVALRCDPISGHVSLFWYQQALGQGPEFLTYFQNEAQLDKSGLPSDRFFAERPEGSVSTLKIQRTQQEDSAVYLCASSLEKKPSSGANVLTFGAGSRLTVL.

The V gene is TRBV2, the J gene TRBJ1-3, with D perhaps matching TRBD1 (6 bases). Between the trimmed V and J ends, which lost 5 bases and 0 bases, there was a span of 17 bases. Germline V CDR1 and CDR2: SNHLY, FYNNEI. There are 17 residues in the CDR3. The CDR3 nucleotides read TGTGCCAGCAGTCCTACAGGGCTACCGTTCTCTGGAAACACCATATATTTT. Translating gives CASSPTGLPFSGNTIYF.

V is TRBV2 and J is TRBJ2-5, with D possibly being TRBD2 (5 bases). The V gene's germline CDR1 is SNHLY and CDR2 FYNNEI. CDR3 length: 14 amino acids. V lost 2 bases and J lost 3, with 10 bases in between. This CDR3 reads CASSEFPGKETQYF. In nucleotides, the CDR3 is TGTGCCAGCAGTGAATTTCCGGGAAAAGAGACCCAGTACTTC.

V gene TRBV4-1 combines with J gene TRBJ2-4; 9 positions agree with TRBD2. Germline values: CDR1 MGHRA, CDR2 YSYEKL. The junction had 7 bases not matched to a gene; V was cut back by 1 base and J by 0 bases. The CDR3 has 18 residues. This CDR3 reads CASSQGALAGLAKNIQYF. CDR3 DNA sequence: TGCGCCAGCAGCCAAGGGGCTCTAGCGGGACTAGCCAAAAACATTCAGTACTTC.

CDR3 nucleotide sequence: TGCGCCAGCAGCTTGGCTGGTGGGAGAGGAACCGGGGAGCTGTTTTTT. Amino acids: CASSLAGGRGTGELFF. The chain recombines TRBV5-1 with TRBJ2-2; perhaps TRBD2 as D (5 bases). CDR1 is SGHRS, CDR2 YFSETQ, per germline. V was pared by 0 bases and J by 5 bases, with 14 bases between. The CDR3 is 16 residues long.